These 20 T cell receptor beta chains share one sample of origin, sequenced in a study of CD8 T cells in Susac syndrome. The RNA, about 0.45 to 1 ug, was put through reverse transcription using random hexamers. TCRdb passed the immunoSEQ multiplex PCR reads through MiXCR, listing each CDR3 protein once. The sample comprises around 130,000 distinct CDR3 sequences, approximately 89% of which are singletons, and 0.24% rests with the top ten. The sequencing sample was made of CD8+ T cells from PBMCs. The receptors derive from a human donor with multiple sclerosis.

This clonotype was detected only a few times. As DNA, the CDR3 is TGCGCCAGCAGCCTAGGGTTGGGGAGTGAGCAGTTCTTC. Encoded protein: CASSLGLGSEQFF. The V call is TRBV4-1, the J call TRBJ2-1, with D possibly matching TRBD2 (5 bases). V was clipped by 4 bases and J by 9 bases, with 13 bases between them. The CDR3 length is 13 residues. Germline V CDR1 and CDR2: MGHRA, YSYEKL.

The chain is built from TRBV4-3 and TRBJ2-7, with 7 nucleotides matching TRBD2. Trimming cost V 8 bases and J 3 bases; bases outside gene matches: 16. Germline values: CDR1 LGHNA, CDR2 YSLEER. The CDR3 sequence is 16 residues long. Here the CDR3 reads CASAAAVGEGFYEQYF. The CDR3 nucleotides read TGCGCCAGCGCCGCAGCTGTGGGGGAGGGCTTCTACGAGCAGTACTTC.

This chain connects TRBV7-9 to TRBJ2-1; 11 bases fit TRBD2. J was trimmed by 5 bases and V by 4 bases; bases with no gene match: 10. The CDR3 covers 17 residues. The V gene's germline CDR1 is SEHNR and CDR2 FQNEAQ (reference sequence). Here the CDR3 DNA reads TGTGCCAGCAGCTCCAACTTTAAGACTAGCGGGGACAATGAGCAGTTCTTC. This translates into CASSSNFKTSGDNEQFF.

The genes are TRBV27 and TRBJ2-1; TRBD1 matches 8 bases. CDR1 is MNHEY, CDR2 SMNVEV, per germline (reference sequence). CDR3 length equals 16 residues. Trimming cost V 5 bases and J 2 bases; bases outside gene matches: 8. CDR3 loop: CASSHGQGRPYNEQFF. CDR3 nucleotides: TGTGCCAGCAGTCATGGACAGGGTCGGCCCTACAATGAGCAGTTCTTC.

The chain recombines TRBV4-1 with TRBJ2-7; D call uncertain. Germline V gives CDR1 MGHRA, CDR2 YSYEKL. Trimming took off 0 bases at V and 2 bases at J, with 11 bases between the two ends. There are 15 residues in the CDR3. The CDR3 loop reads CASSQEYSAPYEQYF. The CDR3 coding sequence is TGCGCCAGCAGCCAAGAATACAGTGCCCCCTACGAGCAGTACTTC.

This clonotype was observed a few times. The V and J genes are TRBV4-2 and TRBJ1-5, with a tentative D call TRBD1 (6 bases). With 5 bases removed from V and 6 bases from J, the gap between germline ends came to 14 bases. CDR1 and CDR2 (germline): LGHNA, YNFKEQ. The CDR3 consists of 14 residues. For the CDR3, the DNA is TGTGCCAGCAGCTACGGGGGGGCGGCTCAGCCCCAGCATTTT. Encoded protein: CASSYGGAAQPQHF.

The genes are TRBV29-1 and TRBJ2-1; 8 bases match TRBD2. Looked up from germline, CDR1 is SQVTM and CDR2 is ANQGSEA. The CDR3 is 14 residues long. With V trimmed by 3 bases and J by 8 bases, 9 bases remained unmatched. The CDR3 nucleotides read TGCAGCGTTGATCCCGGGACTAGAATGGATGAGCAGTTCTTC. Its protein is CSVDPGTRMDEQFF.

The chain links TRBV5-1 to TRBJ2-7; D is unclear. The germline gives CDR1 SGHRS, CDR2 YFSETQ. CDR3 size: 14 residues. V lost 2 bases and J 2 bases, leaving 11 bases between the germline ends. In nucleotides, the CDR3 is TGCGCCAGCAGCTTAGCAGTGTCCCCCTACGAGCAGTACTTC. This translates into CASSLAVSPYEQYF. The full variable domain, rest sourced from reference TRBV5-1 and TRBJ2-7, is KAGVTQTPRYLIKTRGQQVTLSCSPISGHRSVSWYQQTPGQGLQFLFEYFSETQRNKGNFPGRFSGRQFSNSRSEMNVSTLELGDSALYLCASSLAVSPYEQYFGPGTRLTVT.

The chain uses TRBV5-4 and TRBJ1-1; a possible D gene is TRBD1 (5 bases). The germline gives CDR1 SGHNT, CDR2 YYREEE (reference sequence). The V gene lost 4 bases and the J gene lost 6 bases, with 13 bases spanning the gap. The CDR3 sequence is 13 residues long. In DNA, the CDR3 is TGTGCCAGCAGCGAAGGGGAGAGGCCTGAAGCTTTCTTT. Amino acid sequence: CASSEGERPEAFF.

This sequence joins TRBV24-1 and TRBJ1-2; D uncertain. The V gene's germline CDR1 is KGHDR and CDR2 SFDVKD. The CDR3 length is 15 residues. Trimming removed 2 bases at V and 5 bases at J, with 14 bases between. CDR3 region: CATSDSSGNPYGYTF. In nucleotides, the CDR3 is TGTGCCACCAGTGATTCTTCCGGGAACCCTTATGGCTACACCTTC.

As DNA, the CDR3 is TGTGCCAGCAGCCCGACTGCGGGGAACGAGCAGTACTTC. It codes for CASSPTAGNEQYF. This chain connects TRBV14 to TRBJ2-7; tentatively, D is TRBD2 (6 bases). Trimming removed 4 bases at V and 5 bases at J, with 12 bases between. The V gene's germline CDR1 is SGHDN and CDR2 FVKESK. The CDR3 is 13 residues long. Full variable domain (outside the CDR3, taken from reference TRBV14 and TRBJ2-7): EAGVTQFPSHSVIEKGQTVTLRCDPISGHDNLYWYRRVMGKEIKFLLHFVKESKQDESGMPNNRFLAERTGGTYSTLKVQPAELEDSGVYFCASSPTAGNEQYFGPGTRLTVT.

This clonotype was counted a single time. The V gene is TRBV3-1, the J gene TRBJ2-2, with D unclear. V dropped 5 bases and J dropped 1 base, with 5 bases sitting between them. Germline V lookup: CDR1 LGHDT, CDR2 YNNKEL (reference sequence). The CDR3 is made up of 13 amino acids. DNA of the CDR3: TGTGCCAGCAGCGAGTTGAACACCGGGGAGCTGTTTTTT. Translating it yields CASSELNTGELFF.

The chain is built from TRBV6-1 and TRBJ2-2, with D perhaps assigned TRBD1 or TRBD2 (5 bases each). Germline V lookup: CDR1 MNHNS, CDR2 SASEGT. The germline V and J ends were trimmed by 2 bases and 5 bases, with 12 bases remaining between them. The CDR3 totals 15 residues. CDR3 nucleotides: TGTGCCAGCAGTGAACCGTGGGGGTTAACCGGGGAGCTGTTTTTT. It encodes CASSEPWGLTGELFF.

The J gene is TRBJ2-5, the V gene TRBV3-1; perhaps TRBD1 as D (6 bases). The CDR3 extends over 14 amino acids. V was cut by 1 base and J by 2 bases, with 8 bases left in between. Looked up from germline, CDR1 is LGHDT and CDR2 is YNNKEL (reference sequence). DNA of the CDR3: TGTGCCAGCAGCCAAGGGACAGCACAAGAGACCCAGTACTTC. The encoded protein is CASSQGTAQETQYF.

This clonotype has more than one count but fewer than ten. This chain links TRBV7-6 with TRBJ2-1; 10 nucleotides align to TRBD2. Germline-derived CDR1 and CDR2 are SGHVS and FNYEAQ. J lost 5 bases, V lost 8 bases, and 3 bases had no gene match. CDR3 length equals 13 residues. CDR3 sequence (DNA): TGTGCCAGCGCTAGCGGGGGAGACAATGAGCAGTTCTTC. Its protein product is CASASGGDNEQFF.

CDR3 DNA: TGCAGCGCCGGGGACGGAGACTACGAGCAGTACTTC. Translation: CSAGDGDYEQYF. V and J are TRBV29-1 and TRBJ2-7; D may be TRBD1 or TRBD2 (5 bases each). Trimming shortened V by 7 bases and J by 3 bases, and 13 bases separated the two germline ends. Germline-derived CDR1 and CDR2 are SQVTM and ANQGSEA. The CDR3 is 12 amino acids.

The chain combines TRBV7-9 with TRBJ2-7; D might be TRBD2 (6 bases). Germline V gene data show CDR1 as SEHNR and CDR2 as FQNEAQ (reference sequence). V was cut by 4 bases and J by 6 bases, with 19 bases left in between. CDR3 length equals 15 residues. CDR3 nucleotides: TGTGCCAGCAGCTACCCGTCGGAGGGTATAGGCGAGCAGTACTTC. It is translated as CASSYPSEGIGEQYF.

This chain links TRBV12-3 or TRBV12-4 with TRBJ1-2; D possibly corresponds to TRBD1 (5 bases). V was trimmed by 6 bases and J by 2 bases, leaving 16 bases between them. There are 15 residues in the CDR3. CDR3 amino acids: CASSSISRDNYGYTF. The CDR3 DNA sequence: TGTGCCAGCAGCAGCATTTCCCGGGACAACTATGGCTACACCTTC.

This clonotype was counted a few times. This chain links TRBV12-3 or TRBV12-4 with TRBJ2-7; D is perhaps TRBD2 (6 bases). The CDR3 has 13 residues. The V and J ends lost 1 base and 6 bases respectively, with 10 bases between them. The CDR3 DNA reads TGTGCCAGCAGTTTAGACGGGAGTTCCGAGCAGTACTTC. It is translated as CASSLDGSSEQYF.

This clonotype has more than one count but fewer than ten. The gene calls are TRBV11-2 and TRBJ2-1; D might be TRBD1 or TRBD2, each matching 5 bases. V lost 0 bases and J lost 3, with 12 bases in between. The CDR3 has 16 amino acids. The germline V gene encodes CDR1 SGHAT and CDR2 FQNNGV. This CDR3 is CASSLEVRDGYNEQFF. In nucleotides, the CDR3 is TGTGCCAGCAGCTTAGAGGTCCGGGACGGCTACAATGAGCAGTTCTTC. Supplemented by reference TRBV11-2 and TRBJ2-1, the full variable domain reads EAGVAQSPRYKIIEKRQSVAFWCNPISGHATLYWYQQILGQGPKLLIQFQNNGVVDDSQLPKDRFSAERLKGVDSTLKIQPAKLEDSAVYLCASSLEVRDGYNEQFFGPGTRLTVL.